This TCR beta chain originates from a study of blood T cells in healthy people across ages. Study results and caveats: Naive CD4+ cells and diversity were both higher in long-lived donors than in aged donors. Naive T cell percentage by flow cytometry tracked strongly with beta diversity.

Collection of ten milliliters of peripheral blood was performed for each donor. No fewer than 6 micrograms of total RNA were isolated from every sample. The CDR3 has 13 residues. Germline values: CDR1 SQVTM, CDR2 ANQGSEA. V was cut by 7 bases and J by 4 bases, with 16 bases left in between. Next came a second PCR, run for roughly 6 to 11 cycles, which used a sample-barcoded 5' primer along with a J-beta primer mix. TCRdb called the 5' RACE reads again in MiXCR, with one record for every CDR3 protein. The sample lists 710,000 or so distinct CDR3 sequences, 20% to 25% occurring once. On this clonotype itself: Its antigen is currently unknown.

Source material: blood. This receptor was obtained from a man in his sixties or seventies in good health. The chain has TRBV29-1 and TRBJ1-2; D call uncertain. The DNA for the CDR3 is TGCAGCGCGATACCGTCCTCAACCTATGGCTACACCTTC. This encodes CSAIPSSTYGYTF. The full variable domain, in which reference TRBV29-1 and TRBJ1-2 provide the parts outside the CDR3, is SAVISQKPSRDICQRGTSLTIQCQVDSQVTMMFWYRQQPGQSLTLIATANQGSEATYESGFVIDKFPISRPNLTFSTLTVSNMSPEDSSIYLCSAIPSSTYGYTFGSGTRLTVV.